These T cell receptor beta chains were read from a single sample in a study of cytomegalovirus exposure and HLA in healthy donors. Assay used: immunoSEQ multiplex PCR; TCRdb lists only in-frame clones, some missing. The data hold 210,000 or so clones, with 75% to 80% observed a single time. The sample taken for sequencing was PBMCs. The receptor source for this set is a woman younger than 45 in good health and CMV-seropositive. The CDR3 runs from the conserved cysteine through the conserved F or W. D genes are given only for firm matches. For some rows the clone size is stated as once, few or many, or as a class when expanded; others skip it.

CDR3nt: TGCGCCAGCAGTTCACAGGGGCCTAGCACAGATACGCAGTATTTT
CDR3aa: CASSSQGPSTDTQYF
j_gene: TRBJ2-3
abundance: -
d_gene: TRBD1
v_gene: TRBV5-1

CDR3nt: TGCGCCAGCAGCTTTGGGGGGGGGCTTTTGGATGAGCAGTTCTTC
CDR3aa: CASSFGGGLLDEQFF
j_gene: TRBJ2-1
abundance: once
d_gene: -
v_gene: TRBV4-3

CDR3nt: TGTGCCAGCAGCGTACGGACAGGGGTCAACTCCCCGGGTGGCTACACCTTC
CDR3aa: CASSVRTGVNSPGGYTF
j_gene: TRBJ1-2
abundance: -
d_gene: TRBD1
v_gene: TRBV9

CDR3nt: TGTGCCTGGAGCGCACAGGGGGCGGGGGGCTACACCTTC
CDR3aa: CAWSAQGAGGYTF
j_gene: TRBJ1-2
abundance: -
d_gene: TRBD1
v_gene: TRBV30

CDR3nt: TGCGCCAGCAGCCAAGAAGGGACAGGGCAAGAGACCCAGTACTTC
CDR3aa: CASSQEGTGQETQYF
j_gene: TRBJ2-5
abundance: -
d_gene: TRBD1
v_gene: TRBV4-3

CDR3nt: TGTGCCAGCAGCTTCGGCGGGAGGACTTTCAATGAGCAGTTCTTC
CDR3aa: CASSFGGRTFNEQFF
j_gene: TRBJ2-1
abundance: -
d_gene: TRBD2
v_gene: TRBV7-6

CDR3nt: TGCGCCAGCAGCTTGTCCCCTTTTTTACAGTTGAACACTGAAGCTTTCTTT
CDR3aa: CASSLSPFLQLNTEAFF
j_gene: TRBJ1-1
abundance: -
d_gene: -
v_gene: TRBV5-1

CDR3nt: TGTGCCAGCAACCCCATGGCGGTGGTGAACACTGAAGCTTTCTTT
CDR3aa: CASNPMAVVNTEAFF
j_gene: TRBJ1-1
abundance: few
d_gene: -
v_gene: TRBV6-1

CDR3nt: TGTGCCAGCAGTCTGTCACTAGCGAGGACCTACGAGCAGTACTTC
CDR3aa: CASSLSLARTYEQYF
j_gene: TRBJ2-7
abundance: -
d_gene: TRBD2
v_gene: TRBV27

CDR3nt: TGCGCCAGCAGCTTAAGACTAGCTGGGAACACCGGGGAGCTGTTTTTT
CDR3aa: CASSLRLAGNTGELFF
j_gene: TRBJ2-2
abundance: -
d_gene: TRBD2
v_gene: TRBV5-1

CDR3nt: TGTGCCAGCAGCCGGATCGGGACAGGTTTTGGTGGCTACACCTTC
CDR3aa: CASSRIGTGFGGYTF
j_gene: TRBJ1-2
abundance: -
d_gene: TRBD1
v_gene: TRBV4-2

CDR3nt: TGTGCCAGCAGTACGACAGGATTCGACTCACCCCTCCACTTT
CDR3aa: CASSTTGFDSPLHF
j_gene: TRBJ1-6
abundance: -
d_gene: -
v_gene: TRBV6-1

CDR3nt: TGTGCCAGCACCTCAGGCCAGCGGGGCAATCAGCCCCAGCATTTT
CDR3aa: CASTSGQRGNQPQHF
j_gene: TRBJ1-5
abundance: once
d_gene: -
v_gene: TRBV28

CDR3nt: TGCAGCGCAGCGTTGTGGGACACTGAAGCTTTCTTT
CDR3aa: CSAALWDTEAFF
j_gene: TRBJ1-1
abundance: -
d_gene: -
v_gene: TRBV29-1

CDR3nt: TGTGCCAGCAGTTGGCGGGGTCCAGGGGGCCCTACCAATGAGCAGTTCTTC
CDR3aa: CASSWRGPGGPTNEQFF
j_gene: TRBJ2-1
abundance: few
d_gene: TRBD1
v_gene: TRBV27

CDR3nt: TGTGCCAGCAGCTTAGGAGATTTGAGTGCTGCAACCTATGGCTACACCTTC
CDR3aa: CASSLGDLSAATYGYTF
j_gene: TRBJ1-2
abundance: few
d_gene: -
v_gene: TRBV11-1

CDR3nt: TGTGCCAGCAGCTTGTGGGGGGGAGGCGGTCAGCCCCAGCATTTT
CDR3aa: CASSLWGGGGQPQHF
j_gene: TRBJ1-5
abundance: -
d_gene: -
v_gene: TRBV5-4

CDR3nt: TGCAGTGCGGGAGACAGGGGAGAGCAGTACTTC
CDR3aa: CSAGDRGEQYF
j_gene: TRBJ2-7
abundance: -
d_gene: TRBD1
v_gene: TRBV20-1

CDR3nt: TGTGCCAGCAGTAACGGAATCCAGGCAGTCCCCTACGAGCAGTACTTC
CDR3aa: CASSNGIQAVPYEQYF
j_gene: TRBJ2-7
abundance: -
d_gene: -
v_gene: TRBV6-6

CDR3nt: TGCGCCAGCAGCCCCCACAAGGGGGCAGGGATAGGGAACACTGAAGCTTTCTTT
CDR3aa: CASSPHKGAGIGNTEAFF
j_gene: TRBJ1-1
abundance: -
d_gene: TRBD1
v_gene: TRBV4-3

CDR3nt: TGTGCCAGCAGCCAAGTGGTTCGACAGGGGGATGCAACTAATGAAAAACTGTTTTTT
CDR3aa: CASSQVVRQGDATNEKLFF
j_gene: TRBJ1-4
abundance: -
d_gene: TRBD1
v_gene: TRBV14

CDR3nt: TGCGCCAGCAGCCAAGACATCTACAATGAGCAGTTCTTC
CDR3aa: CASSQDIYNEQFF
j_gene: TRBJ2-1
abundance: -
d_gene: -
v_gene: TRBV4-3

CDR3nt: TGTGCCAGCAGCGTAGTCCCTAGCGGGGGCACAGATACGCAGTATTTT
CDR3aa: CASSVVPSGGTDTQYF
j_gene: TRBJ2-3
abundance: -
d_gene: TRBD2
v_gene: TRBV9

CDR3nt: TGTGCCAGCAGCTTAAGCGGCAGGCTTCCTACTGGAAACACCATATATTTT
CDR3aa: CASSLSGRLPTGNTIYF
j_gene: TRBJ1-3
abundance: -
d_gene: -
v_gene: TRBV7-9

CDR3nt: TGCAGCGTTGAAGAGAGACAGGGCAACACTGAAGCTTTCTTT
CDR3aa: CSVEERQGNTEAFF
j_gene: TRBJ1-1
abundance: -
d_gene: TRBD1
v_gene: TRBV29-1